These T cell receptor beta chains were read from a single sample in a study of a mutant IDH1 vaccine in newly diagnosed glioma. Antigens of these TCRs are unknown. The table came from immunoSEQ multiplex PCR; TCRdb's copy has only in-frame clones and leaves some out. The profile shows tens of thousands of clones, around four fifths of them singletons. Sequenced here: PBMCs, sampled from a glioma patient whose treatment included an IDH1 peptide vaccine. These receptors originate from a man in his forties with glioma. Some clones in this sample may be carry-over from other donors' samples. Both conserved end residues are part of each CDR3.

v_call cdr3_aa
TRBV7-9 CASSFPVGGGTYEQYF
TRBV30 CAWRGLAATDTQYF
TRBV28 CASSLLDRRYNQPQHF
TRBV7-2 CASSSGATLQETQYF
TRBV6-6 CASSTTVNTEAFF
TRBV6-1 CASSELAGGQETQYF
TRBV9 CASSATHGQGTDTQYF
TRBV7-2 CASSLVSSGTSDGYTF
TRBV7-2 CASSLAPPGAGETQYF
TRBV18 CASSPPGRGVTEAFF
TRBV10-3 CAISGVGTSGGAGDTQYF
TRBV5-6 CASSLPRTLRFEQFF
TRBV19 CASKNRLGEQYF
TRBV4-1 CASSQDMVDNQPQHF
TRBV2 CASGSGSQWSEAFF
TRBV7-2 CASSLVVSGSYEQYF
TRBV5-4 CASSLTGVDGYTF
TRBV19 CASSIDREVNSNQPQHF
TRBV5-4 CASSWGAPGGVGKTQYF
TRBV4-2 CASSQDGPYSTDTQYF
TRBV18 CASSLGQGSAGANVLTF
TRBV21-1 CASSKRYGYTF
TRBV7-9 CASSFPNEQFF
TRBV27 CASSSRGLYEQFF
TRBV4-1 CASSQGSPGQTRSNTEAFF
TRBV5-1 CASSSGSAEAFF
TRBV7-9 CASSPKGLGGNEKLFF
TRBV10-3 CAISVGAAETQYF
TRBV18 CASSPPGLSNEKLFF
TRBV7-2 CASSLGRASYEQYF
TRBV4-3 CASSQGRGMEDTEAFF
TRBV4-3 CASSQDTRQGANGYTF
TRBV29-1 CSVYLATDTQYF
TRBV11-1 CASSYSQGSLHF
TRBV29-1 CSVVGVGNQPQHF
TRBV18 CASSQDRRGLGAFF